The 4 T cell receptor beta chains reported below all come from one sample, sequenced in a study of shared clonotypes between healthy human individuals. The protocol was immunoSEQ multiplex PCR, while the TCRdb copy is restricted to in-frame clones and leaves out a portion. The table shows approximately 530,000 clones, with roughly 95% occurring only once. Sequencing was done on a sample of naive CD4+ T cells sorted from blood. Subset reported: CD45RA+ positively selected. The receptors come from a woman aged 25 to 39 in good health.

This chain links TRBV11-2 with TRBJ2-5; 13 bases are shared with TRBD2. This CDR3 contains 16 residues. V shed 4 bases, J shed 3 bases, and the junction held 5 bases outside the gene matches. CDR1 is SGHAT and CDR2 is FQNNGV in the germline V gene. The CDR3 nucleotides read TGTGCCAGCAGCTACGGGACTAGCGGGGCGAAAGAGACCCAGTACTTC. This translates into CASSYGTSGAKETQYF.

The chain uses TRBV5-6 and TRBJ1-1; D unresolved. This CDR3 region has 12 residues. The V end was cut by 1 base, the J end by 7 bases, with 8 bases between. Germline loops: CDR1 SGHDT, CDR2 YYEEEE. In DNA form, the CDR3 reads TGTGCCAGCAGCTTGATTCATGGTGAAGCTTTCTTT. Amino acids: CASSLIHGEAFF. The full variable domain, with the rest looked up from reference TRBV5-6 and TRBJ1-1, is DAGVTQSPTHLIKTRGQQVTLRCSPKSGHDTVSWYQQALGQGPQFIFQYYEEEERQRGNFPDRFSGHQFPNYSSELNVNALLLGDSALYLCASSLIHGEAFFGQGTRLTVV.

V and J are TRBV4-2 and TRBJ2-7; 9 nucleotides line up with TRBD2. The ends lost 1 base at V and 6 bases at J; junction bases unmatched: 13. Germline V lookup: CDR1 LGHNA, CDR2 YNFKEQ. The CDR3 contains 17 residues. CDR3 in amino acids: CASSQVVGASGNSEQYF. DNA for the CDR3: TGTGCCAGCAGCCAAGTAGTGGGGGCTAGCGGGAACTCCGAGCAGTACTTC.

J is TRBJ2-7 and V is TRBV2; D might be TRBD2 (6 bases). The germline CDR1 and CDR2 sequences are SNHLY and FYNNEI. The CDR3 extends over 14 amino acids. V dropped 7 bases and J dropped 3 bases, with 16 bases sitting between them. The CDR3 reads CASTAGRAGYEQYF. The CDR3 DNA reads as TGTGCCAGCACCGCCGGGAGAGCGGGCTACGAGCAGTACTTC. Full variable domain (outside the CDR3, taken from reference TRBV2 and TRBJ2-7): EPEVTQTPSHQVTQMGQEVILRCVPISNHLYFYWYRQILGQKVEFLVSFYNNEISEKSEIFDDQFSVERPDGSNFTLKIRSTKLEDSAMYFCASTAGRAGYEQYFGPGTRLTVT.